This is a list of T cell receptor beta chains from one sample in a study of T cell repertoires in cytomegalovirus infection. TCRdb re-analysed the reads in MiXCR, keeping a single row per CDR3 protein. In the table there are approximately 97,000 distinct CDR3 sequences, 15% to 20% of which are singletons. The sequenced sample consisted of PBMCs. The receptors here all came from a human donor in good health (CMV status not recorded). Some clones in this sample may be carry-over from other donors' samples. The conserved cysteine and the conserved F or W are not part of the CDR3 here.

length	V	J	CDR3
12	TRBV20-1	TRBJ2-1	SARARGDHNEQF
13	TRBV7-6	TRBJ1-5	ASSLVALNGQPQH
14	TRBV9	TRBJ2-3	ASSVVNEKPADTQY
13	TRBV2	TRBJ1-5	ASSRGTGINQPQH
13	TRBV7-2	TRBJ2-6	ASSWGGSGANVLT
12	TRBV28	TRBJ1-6	ASRAGSDNSPLH
10	TRBV10-3	TRBJ1-1	AISAEGTEAF
14	TRBV12-3/TRBV12-4	TRBJ1-3	ASSFPGSSSGNTIY
10	TRBV3-1	TRBJ1-5	ASSQTAGPQH
13	TRBV5-4	TRBJ1-2	ASSLDGVTNYGYT
14	TRBV12-3/TRBV12-4	TRBJ2-5	ASSLPGGQGLETQY
11	TRBV11-2	TRBJ1-4	ASSLTGISGLF
13	TRBV5-1	TRBJ1-5	ASSLGDRPDQPQH
13	TRBV7-2	TRBJ1-2	ASSLDAVRNYGYT
11	TRBV5-5	TRBJ2-1	ASSLVVGSEQL
13	TRBV7-3	TRBJ2-3	ASSLPGVGSDTQY
15	TRBV7-2	TRBJ1-1	ASSFRQGARMNTEAF
10	TRBV10-3	TRBJ2-1	AISDRYNEQF
11	TRBV29-1	TRBJ1-1	SGGLAGGTEAF
12	TRBV5-3	TRBJ1-6	ASSFDRGRSPLH
11	TRBV12-2	TRBJ2-5	ASRRDRKETQY
15	TRBV7-4	TRBJ2-1	ASSHPLSGSSYNEQF
15	TRBV5-8	TRBJ1-1	ASSLVWVDRGNTEAF
12	TRBV7-1	TRBJ1-2	ASSHTRGGYGYT
13	TRBV5-5	TRBJ2-3	ASSRQGRGTDTQY
12	TRBV6-2/TRBV6-3	TRBJ1-1	ASRTDRANTEAF
9	TRBV20-1	TRBJ2-5	SAGGQETQY
13	TRBV7-6	TRBJ2-2	ASSFGQGAGGELF
10	TRBV30	TRBJ1-1	AWSRTGTRAF
12	TRBV7-6	TRBJ2-2	ASGLGGITGELF
13	TRBV7-8	TRBJ2-1	ASSYGRVWYNEQF
12	TRBV5-1	TRBJ2-2	ASSAARGTGELF